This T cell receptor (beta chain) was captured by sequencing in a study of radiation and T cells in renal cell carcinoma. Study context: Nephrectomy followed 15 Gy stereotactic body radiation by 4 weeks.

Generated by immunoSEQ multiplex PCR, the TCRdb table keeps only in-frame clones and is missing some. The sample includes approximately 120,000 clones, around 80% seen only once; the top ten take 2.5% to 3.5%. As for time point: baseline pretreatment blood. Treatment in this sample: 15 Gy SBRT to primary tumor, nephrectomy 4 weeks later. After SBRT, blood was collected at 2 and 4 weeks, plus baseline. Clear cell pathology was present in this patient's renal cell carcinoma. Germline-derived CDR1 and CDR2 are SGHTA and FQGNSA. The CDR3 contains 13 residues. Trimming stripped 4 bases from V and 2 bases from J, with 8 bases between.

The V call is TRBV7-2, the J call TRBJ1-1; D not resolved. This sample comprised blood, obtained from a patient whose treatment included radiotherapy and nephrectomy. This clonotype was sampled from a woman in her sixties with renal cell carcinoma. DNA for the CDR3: TGTGCCAGCAGCTCTTACCGAAACACTGAAGCTTTCTTT. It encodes CASSSYRNTEAFF. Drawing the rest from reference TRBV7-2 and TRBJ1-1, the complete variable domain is GAGVSQSPSNKVTEKGKDVELRCDPISGHTALYWYRQSLGQGLEFLIYFQGNSAPDKSGLPSDRFSAERTGGSVSTLTIQRTQQEDSAVYLCASSSYRNTEAFFGQGTRLTVV.